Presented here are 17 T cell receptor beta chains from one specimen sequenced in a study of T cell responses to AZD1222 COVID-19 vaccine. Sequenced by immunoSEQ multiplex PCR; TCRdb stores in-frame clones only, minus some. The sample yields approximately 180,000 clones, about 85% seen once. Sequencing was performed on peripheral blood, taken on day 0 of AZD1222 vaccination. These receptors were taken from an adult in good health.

CDR3 bases: TGTGCCAGCAGTTTATTACGGGAGGCAACCTACGAGCAGTACTTC. As protein: CASSLLREATYEQYF. The chain is built from TRBV28 and TRBJ2-7; 7 bases are shared with TRBD2. The V gene end was trimmed by 1 base and the J gene end by 2 bases; junction bases not matched to a gene: 5. Germline assignment: CDR1 MDHEN and CDR2 SYDVKM. The CDR3 runs to 15 residues.

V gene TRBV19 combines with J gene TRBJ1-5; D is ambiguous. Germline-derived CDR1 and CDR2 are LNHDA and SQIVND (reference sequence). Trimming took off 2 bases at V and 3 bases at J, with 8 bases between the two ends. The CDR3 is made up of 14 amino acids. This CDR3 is CASSIRGTNQPQHF. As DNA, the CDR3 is TGTGCCAGTAGTATACGCGGAACCAATCAGCCCCAGCATTTT.

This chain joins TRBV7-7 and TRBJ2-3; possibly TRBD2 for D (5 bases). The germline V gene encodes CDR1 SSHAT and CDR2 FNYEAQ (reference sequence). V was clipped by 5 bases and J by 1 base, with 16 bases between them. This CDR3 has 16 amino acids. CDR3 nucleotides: TGTGCCAGCAGCCCGAGCCCGGGGAGCCGCACAGATACGCAGTATTTT. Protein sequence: CASSPSPGSRTDTQYF. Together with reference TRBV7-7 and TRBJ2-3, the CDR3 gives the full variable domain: GAGVSQSPRYKVTKRGQDVTLRCDPISSHATLYWYQQALGQGPEFLTYFNYEAQPDKSGLPSDRFSAERPEGSISTLTIQRTEQRDSAMYRCASSPSPGSRTDTQYFGPGTRLTVL.

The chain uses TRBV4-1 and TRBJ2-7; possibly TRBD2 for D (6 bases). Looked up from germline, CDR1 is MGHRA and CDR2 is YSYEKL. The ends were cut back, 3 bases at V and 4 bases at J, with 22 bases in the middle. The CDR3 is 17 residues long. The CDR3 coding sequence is TGCGCCAGCAGCCAGGGTCAACGGGGTGACGGGGGTTACGAGCAGTACTTC. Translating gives CASSQGQRGDGGYEQYF.

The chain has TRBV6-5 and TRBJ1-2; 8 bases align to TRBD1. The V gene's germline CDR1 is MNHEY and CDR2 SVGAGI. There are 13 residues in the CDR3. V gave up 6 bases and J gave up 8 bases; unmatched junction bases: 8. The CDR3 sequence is CASSRQGYSGYTF. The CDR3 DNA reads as TGTGCCAGCAGCCGACAGGGGTACAGCGGCTACACCTTC.

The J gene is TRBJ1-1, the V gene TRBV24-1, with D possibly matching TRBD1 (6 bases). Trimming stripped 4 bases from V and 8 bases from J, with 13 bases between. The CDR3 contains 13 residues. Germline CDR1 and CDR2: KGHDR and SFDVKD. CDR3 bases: TGTGCCACCAGTGAACCGCCCGGGACAGAAGCTTTCTTT. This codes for CATSEPPGTEAFF.

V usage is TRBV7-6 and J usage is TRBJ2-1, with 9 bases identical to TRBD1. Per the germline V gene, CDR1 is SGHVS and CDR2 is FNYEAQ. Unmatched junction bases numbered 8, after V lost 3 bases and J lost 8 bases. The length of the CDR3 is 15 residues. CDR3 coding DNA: TGTGCCAGCAGCTTCCGGGACAGGGAGCGGGATGAGCAGTTCTTC. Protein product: CASSFRDRERDEQFF.

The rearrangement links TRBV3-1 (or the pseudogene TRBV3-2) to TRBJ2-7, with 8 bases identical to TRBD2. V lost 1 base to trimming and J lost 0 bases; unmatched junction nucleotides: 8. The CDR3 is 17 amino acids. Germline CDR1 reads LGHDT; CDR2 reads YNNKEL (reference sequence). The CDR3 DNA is TGTGCCAGCAGCCAAGTAGGCGGGAGGAACCCCTCCTACGAGCAGTACTTC. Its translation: CASSQVGGRNPSYEQYF.

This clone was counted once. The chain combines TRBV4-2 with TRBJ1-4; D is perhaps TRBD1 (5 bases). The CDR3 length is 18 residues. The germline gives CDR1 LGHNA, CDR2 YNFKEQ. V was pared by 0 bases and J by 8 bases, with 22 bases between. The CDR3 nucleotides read TGTGCCAGCAGCCAAGAGACCAGCGTCCGGGGGGAGGGGGAAAAACTGTTTTTT. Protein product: CASSQETSVRGEGEKLFF.

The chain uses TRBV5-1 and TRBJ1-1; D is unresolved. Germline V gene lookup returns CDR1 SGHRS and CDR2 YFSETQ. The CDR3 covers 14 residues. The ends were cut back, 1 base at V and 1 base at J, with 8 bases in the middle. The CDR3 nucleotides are TGCGCCAGCAGCTTGTGGTCCCAGAACACTGAAGCTTTCTTT. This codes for CASSLWSQNTEAFF.

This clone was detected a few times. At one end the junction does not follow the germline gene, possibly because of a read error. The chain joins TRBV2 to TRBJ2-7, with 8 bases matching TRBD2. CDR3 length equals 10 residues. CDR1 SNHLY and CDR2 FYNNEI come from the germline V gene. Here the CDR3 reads CASSGGGLVF. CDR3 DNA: TGTGCCAGCAGCGGGGGGGGACTTGTCTTC.

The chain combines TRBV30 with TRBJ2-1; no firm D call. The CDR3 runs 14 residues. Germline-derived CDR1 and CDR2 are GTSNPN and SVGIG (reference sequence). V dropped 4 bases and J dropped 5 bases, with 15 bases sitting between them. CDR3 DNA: TGTGCCTGGACCCCACTGAGGTCGCACAATGAGCAGTTCTTC. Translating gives CAWTPLRSHNEQFF.

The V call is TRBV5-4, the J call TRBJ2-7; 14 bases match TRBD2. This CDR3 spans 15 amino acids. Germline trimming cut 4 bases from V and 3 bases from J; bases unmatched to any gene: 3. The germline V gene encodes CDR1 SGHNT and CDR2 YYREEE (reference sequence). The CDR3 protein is CASSGGLAGVYEQYF. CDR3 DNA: TGTGCCAGCAGCGGGGGACTAGCGGGAGTCTACGAGCAGTACTTC.

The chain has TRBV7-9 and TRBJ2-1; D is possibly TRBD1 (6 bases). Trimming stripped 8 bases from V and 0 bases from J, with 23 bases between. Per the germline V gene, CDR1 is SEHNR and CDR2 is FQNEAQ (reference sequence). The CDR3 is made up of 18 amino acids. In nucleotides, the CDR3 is TGTGCCAGCCACGTAGAAGGCACCGCGGACAGCTCCTACAATGAGCAGTTCTTC. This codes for CASHVEGTADSSYNEQFF.

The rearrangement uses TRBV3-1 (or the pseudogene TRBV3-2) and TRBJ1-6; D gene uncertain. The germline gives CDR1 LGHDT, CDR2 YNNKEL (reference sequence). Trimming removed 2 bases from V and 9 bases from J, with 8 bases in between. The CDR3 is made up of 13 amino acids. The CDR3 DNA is TGTGCCAGCAGCCAAAAACTGTCTTCACCCCTCCACTTT. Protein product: CASSQKLSSPLHF.

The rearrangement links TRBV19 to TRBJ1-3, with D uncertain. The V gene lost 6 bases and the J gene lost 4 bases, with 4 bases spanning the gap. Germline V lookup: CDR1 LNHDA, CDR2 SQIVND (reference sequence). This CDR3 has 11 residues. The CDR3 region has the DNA TGTGCCAGTAGCTTCGGAAACACCATATATTTT. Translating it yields CASSFGNTIYF.

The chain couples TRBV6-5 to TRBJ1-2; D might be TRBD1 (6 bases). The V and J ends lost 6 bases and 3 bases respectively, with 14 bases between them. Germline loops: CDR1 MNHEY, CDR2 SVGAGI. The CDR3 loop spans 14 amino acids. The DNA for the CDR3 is TGTGCCAGCAGACCACAGGGTTCCTACTATGGCTACACCTTC. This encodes CASRPQGSYYGYTF.